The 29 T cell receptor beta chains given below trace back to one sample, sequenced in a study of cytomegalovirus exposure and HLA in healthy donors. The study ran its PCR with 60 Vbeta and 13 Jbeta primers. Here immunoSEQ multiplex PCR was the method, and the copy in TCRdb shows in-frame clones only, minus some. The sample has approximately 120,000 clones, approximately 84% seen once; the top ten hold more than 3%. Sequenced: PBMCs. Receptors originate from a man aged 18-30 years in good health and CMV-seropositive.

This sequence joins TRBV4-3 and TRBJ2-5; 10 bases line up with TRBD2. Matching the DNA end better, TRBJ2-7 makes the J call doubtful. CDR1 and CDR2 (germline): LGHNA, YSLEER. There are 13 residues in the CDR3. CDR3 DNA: TGCGCCAGCAGCCATGGACTAGCGGACGAGCAGTACTTC. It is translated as CASSHGLADEQYF.

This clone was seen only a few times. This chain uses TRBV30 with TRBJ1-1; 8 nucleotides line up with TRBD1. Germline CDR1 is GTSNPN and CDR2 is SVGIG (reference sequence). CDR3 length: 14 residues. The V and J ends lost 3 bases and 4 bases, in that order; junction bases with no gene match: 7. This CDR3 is CAWRHRGTGTEAFF. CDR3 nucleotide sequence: TGTGCCTGGAGACACAGGGGGACGGGCACTGAAGCTTTCTTT. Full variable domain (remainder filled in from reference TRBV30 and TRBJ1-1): SQTIHQWPATLVQPVGSPLSLECTVEGTSNPNLYWYRQAAGRGLQLLFYSVGIGQISSEVPQNLSASRPQDRQFILSSKKLLLSDSGFYLCAWRHRGTGTEAFFGQGTRLTVV.

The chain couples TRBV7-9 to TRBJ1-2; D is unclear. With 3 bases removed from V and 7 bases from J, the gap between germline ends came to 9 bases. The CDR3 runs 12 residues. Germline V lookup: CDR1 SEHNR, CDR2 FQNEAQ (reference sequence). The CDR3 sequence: CASSLDSGGYTF. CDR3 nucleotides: TGTGCCAGCAGCTTGGACTCGGGTGGCTACACCTTC.

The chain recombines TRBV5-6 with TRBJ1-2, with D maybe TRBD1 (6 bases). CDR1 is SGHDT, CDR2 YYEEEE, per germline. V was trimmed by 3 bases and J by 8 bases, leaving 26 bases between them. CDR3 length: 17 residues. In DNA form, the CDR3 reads TGTGCCAGCAGCTCCACCTCCGACCGCGAAGTAGGGGGAGGCTACACCTTC. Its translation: CASSSTSDREVGGGYTF.

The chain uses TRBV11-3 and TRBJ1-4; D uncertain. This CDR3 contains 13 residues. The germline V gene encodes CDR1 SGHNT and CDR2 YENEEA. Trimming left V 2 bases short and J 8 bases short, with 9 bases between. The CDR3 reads CASSLSVAEKLFF. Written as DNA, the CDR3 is TGTGCCAGCAGCTTATCGGTCGCGGAAAAACTGTTTTTT.

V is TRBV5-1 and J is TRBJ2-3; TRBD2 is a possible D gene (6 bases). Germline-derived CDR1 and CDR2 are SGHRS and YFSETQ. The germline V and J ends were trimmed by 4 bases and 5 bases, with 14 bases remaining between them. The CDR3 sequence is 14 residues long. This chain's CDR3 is CASSPGTAQDTQYF. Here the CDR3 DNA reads TGCGCCAGCAGCCCCGGGACTGCTCAAGATACGCAGTATTTT.

The CDR3 here is CASGGLAGVEETQYF. The CDR3 coding sequence is TGTGCCAGCGGCGGACTAGCGGGGGTGGAAGAGACCCAGTACTTC. The chain couples TRBV7-9 to TRBJ2-5, with 13 positions matching TRBD2. The germline V gene has CDR1 SEHNR and CDR2 FQNEAQ (reference sequence). The CDR3 consists of 15 residues. V shed 8 bases, J shed 3 bases, and the junction held 6 bases outside the gene matches. The full variable domain, with the rest looked up from reference TRBV7-9 and TRBJ2-5, is DTGVSQNPRHKITKRGQNVTFRCDPISEHNRLYWYRQTLGQGPEFLTYFQNEAQLEKSRLLSDRFSAERPKGSFSTLEIQRTEQGDSAMYLCASGGLAGVEETQYFGPGTRLLVL.

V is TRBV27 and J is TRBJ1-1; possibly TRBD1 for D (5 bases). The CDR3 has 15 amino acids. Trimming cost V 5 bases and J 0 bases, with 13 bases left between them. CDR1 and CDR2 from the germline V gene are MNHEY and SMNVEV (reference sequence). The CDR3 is CASSLTKGMNTEAFF. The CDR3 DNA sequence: TGTGCCAGCAGTCTCACGAAGGGGATGAACACTGAAGCTTTCTTT.

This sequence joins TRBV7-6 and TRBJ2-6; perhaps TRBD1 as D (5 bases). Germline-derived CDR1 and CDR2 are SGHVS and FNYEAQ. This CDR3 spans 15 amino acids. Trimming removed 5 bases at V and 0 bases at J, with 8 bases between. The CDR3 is CASSHRFSGANVLTF. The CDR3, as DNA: TGTGCCAGCAGCCACAGGTTCTCTGGGGCCAACGTCCTGACTTTC.

The CDR3 is CASSLDTQGRNEQFF. Written as DNA, the CDR3 is TGTGCCAGCAGCTTGGATACCCAGGGTCGCAATGAGCAGTTCTTC. The gene calls are TRBV5-4 and TRBJ2-1; maybe TRBD1 (5 bases). Germline CDR1 reads SGHNT; CDR2 reads YYREEE (reference sequence). This CDR3 region has 15 residues. V gave up 0 bases and J gave up 6 bases, with 13 bases separating them.

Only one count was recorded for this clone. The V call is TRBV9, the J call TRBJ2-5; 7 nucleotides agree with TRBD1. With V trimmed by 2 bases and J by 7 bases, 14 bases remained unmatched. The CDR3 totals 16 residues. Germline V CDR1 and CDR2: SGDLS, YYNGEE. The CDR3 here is CASSVTTSGTATTQYF. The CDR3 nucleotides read TGTGCCAGCAGCGTGACTACATCCGGGACAGCAACGACCCAGTACTTC.

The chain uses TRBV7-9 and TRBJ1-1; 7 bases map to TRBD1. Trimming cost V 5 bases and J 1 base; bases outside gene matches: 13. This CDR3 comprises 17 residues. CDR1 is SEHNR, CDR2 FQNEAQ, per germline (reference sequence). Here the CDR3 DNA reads TGTGCCAGCAGCCGCGGACAGGCTATGATGTGGAACACTGAAGCTTTCTTT. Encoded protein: CASSRGQAMMWNTEAFF.

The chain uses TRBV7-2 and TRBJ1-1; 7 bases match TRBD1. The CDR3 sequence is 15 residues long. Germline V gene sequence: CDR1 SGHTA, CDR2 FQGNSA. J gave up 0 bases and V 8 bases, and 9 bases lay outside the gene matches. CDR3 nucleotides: TGTGCCAGCGTACCCGCCGGGACAGTGAACACTGAAGCTTTCTTT. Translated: CASVPAGTVNTEAFF.

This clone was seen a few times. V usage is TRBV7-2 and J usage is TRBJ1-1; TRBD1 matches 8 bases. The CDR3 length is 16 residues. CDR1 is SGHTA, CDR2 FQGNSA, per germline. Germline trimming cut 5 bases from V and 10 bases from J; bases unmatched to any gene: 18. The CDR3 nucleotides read TGTGCCAGCAGCCCGAGTCGGACAGGGCCATCGGCGGCAGCTTTCTTT. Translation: CASSPSRTGPSAAAFF.

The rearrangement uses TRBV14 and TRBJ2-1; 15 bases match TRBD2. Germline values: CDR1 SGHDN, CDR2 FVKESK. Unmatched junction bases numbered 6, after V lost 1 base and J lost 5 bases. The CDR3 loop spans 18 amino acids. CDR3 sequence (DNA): TGTGCCAGCAGCCAAGGCGGGACTAGCGGGAGGAGGAACAATGAGCAGTTCTTC. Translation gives CASSQGGTSGRRNNEQFF.

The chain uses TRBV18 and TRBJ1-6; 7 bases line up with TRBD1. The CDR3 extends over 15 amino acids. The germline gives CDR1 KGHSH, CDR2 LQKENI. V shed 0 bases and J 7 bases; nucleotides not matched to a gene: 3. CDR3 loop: CASSPPKQGNSPLHF. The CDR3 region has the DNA TGTGCCAGCTCACCACCGAAACAGGGGAATTCACCCCTCCACTTT. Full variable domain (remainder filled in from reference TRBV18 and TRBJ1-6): NAGVMQNPRHLVRRRGQEARLRCSPMKGHSHVYWYRQLPEEGLKFMVYLQKENIIDESGMPKERFSAEFPKEGPSILRIQQVVRGDSAAYFCASSPPKQGNSPLHFGNGTRLTVT.

The CDR3 nucleotides read TGTGCCAGCAGTATCCCTGGGGGGAACTCTGGAAACACCATATATTTT. Protein sequence: CASSIPGGNSGNTIYF. The J gene is TRBJ1-3, the V gene TRBV28; TRBD1 might be the D (5 bases). Trimming removed 5 bases at V and 0 bases at J, with 14 bases between. CDR3 length equals 16 residues. The V gene's germline CDR1 is MDHEN and CDR2 SYDVKM.

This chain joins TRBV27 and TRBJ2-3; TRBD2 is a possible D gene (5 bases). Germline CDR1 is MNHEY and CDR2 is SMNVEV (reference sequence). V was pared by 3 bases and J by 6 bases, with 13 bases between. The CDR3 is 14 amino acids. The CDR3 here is CASSFSGVPDTQYF. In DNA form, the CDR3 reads TGTGCCAGCAGTTTTTCCGGGGTGCCGGATACGCAGTATTTT.

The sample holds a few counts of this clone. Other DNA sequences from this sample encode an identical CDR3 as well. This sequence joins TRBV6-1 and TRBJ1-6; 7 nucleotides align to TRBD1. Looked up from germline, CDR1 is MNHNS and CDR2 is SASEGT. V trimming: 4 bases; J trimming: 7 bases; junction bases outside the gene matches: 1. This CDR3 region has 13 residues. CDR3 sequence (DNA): TGTGCCAGCAGTGGACAGGGAAATTCACCCCTCCACTTT. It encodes CASSGQGNSPLHF.

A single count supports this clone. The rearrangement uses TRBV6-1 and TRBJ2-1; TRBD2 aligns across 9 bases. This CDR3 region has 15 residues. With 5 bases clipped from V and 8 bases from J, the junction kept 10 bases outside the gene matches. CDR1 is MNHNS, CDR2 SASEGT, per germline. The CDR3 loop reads CASSKIAGAGDEQFF. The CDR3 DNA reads TGTGCCAGCAGTAAAATAGCGGGAGCGGGCGATGAGCAGTTCTTC.

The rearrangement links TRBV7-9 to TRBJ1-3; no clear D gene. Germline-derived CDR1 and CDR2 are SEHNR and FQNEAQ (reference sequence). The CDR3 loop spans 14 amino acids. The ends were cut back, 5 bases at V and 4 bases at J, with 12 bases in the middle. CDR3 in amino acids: CASSQMVAGNTIYF. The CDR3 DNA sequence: TGTGCCAGCAGCCAAATGGTAGCCGGAAACACCATATATTTT.

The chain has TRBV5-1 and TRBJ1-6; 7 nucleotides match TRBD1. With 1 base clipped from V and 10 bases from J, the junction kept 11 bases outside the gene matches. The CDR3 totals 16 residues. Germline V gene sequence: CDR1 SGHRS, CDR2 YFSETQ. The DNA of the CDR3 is TGCGCCAGCAGCTTGACAGGGGCTCATCGGGGGTCACCCCTCCACTTT. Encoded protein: CASSLTGAHRGSPLHF.

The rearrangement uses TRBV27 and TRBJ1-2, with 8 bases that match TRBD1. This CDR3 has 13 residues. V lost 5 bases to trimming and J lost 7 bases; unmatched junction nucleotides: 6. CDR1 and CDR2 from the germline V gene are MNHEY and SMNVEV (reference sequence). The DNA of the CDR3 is TGTGCCAGCAGTAGGACAGGGCGTTGTGGCTACACCTTC. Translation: CASSRTGRCGYTF.

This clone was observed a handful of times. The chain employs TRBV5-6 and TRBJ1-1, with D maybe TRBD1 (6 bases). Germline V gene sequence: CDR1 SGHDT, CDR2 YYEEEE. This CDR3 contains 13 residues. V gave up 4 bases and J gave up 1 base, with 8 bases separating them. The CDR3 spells CASSVQGNTEAFF. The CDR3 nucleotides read TGTGCCAGCAGCGTACAGGGGAACACTGAAGCTTTCTTT.

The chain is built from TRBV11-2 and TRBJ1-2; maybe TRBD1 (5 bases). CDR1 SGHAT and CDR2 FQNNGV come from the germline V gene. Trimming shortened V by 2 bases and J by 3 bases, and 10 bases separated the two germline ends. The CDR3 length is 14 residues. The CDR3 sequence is CASSLTGGDYGYTF. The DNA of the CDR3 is TGTGCCAGCAGCTTAACGGGAGGGGACTATGGCTACACCTTC.

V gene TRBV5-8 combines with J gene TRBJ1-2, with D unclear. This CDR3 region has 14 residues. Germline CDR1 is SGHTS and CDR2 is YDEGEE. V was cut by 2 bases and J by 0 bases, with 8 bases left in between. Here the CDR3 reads CASSLARANYGYTF. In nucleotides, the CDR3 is TGTGCCAGCAGCTTAGCCCGTGCTAACTATGGCTACACCTTC.

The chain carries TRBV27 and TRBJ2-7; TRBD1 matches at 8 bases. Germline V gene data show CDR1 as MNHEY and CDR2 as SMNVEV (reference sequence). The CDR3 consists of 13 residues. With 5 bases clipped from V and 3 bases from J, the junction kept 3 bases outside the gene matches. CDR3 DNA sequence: TGTGCCAGCAGTCCGACAGGGGACTACGAGCAGTACTTC. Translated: CASSPTGDYEQYF.

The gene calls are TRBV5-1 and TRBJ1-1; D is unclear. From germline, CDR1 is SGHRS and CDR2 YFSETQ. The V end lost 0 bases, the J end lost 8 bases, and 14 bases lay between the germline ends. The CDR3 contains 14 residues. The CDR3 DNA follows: TGCGCCAGCAGCTTGGCCTTGGCCGACGGGGAAGCTTTCTTT. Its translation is CASSLALADGEAFF.

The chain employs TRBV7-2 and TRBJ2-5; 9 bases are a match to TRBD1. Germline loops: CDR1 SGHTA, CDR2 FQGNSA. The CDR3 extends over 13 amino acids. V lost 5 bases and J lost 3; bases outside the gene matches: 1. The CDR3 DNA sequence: TGTGCCAGCAGCCGGACAGGGGAAGAGACCCAGTACTTC. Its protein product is CASSRTGEETQYF.